The rows below give T cell receptor beta chains drawn from one sample of a study of early T cells in non-severe SARS-CoV-2 infection. Each CDR3 protein gets one entry after TCRdb re-called the 5' RACE reads with MiXCR. The table has around 110,000 distinct CDR3 sequences, 11% seen once. The sequenced material came from whole blood. Receptors originate from an adult who was a healthcare worker with PCR-confirmed SARS-CoV-2 infection or an uninfected control (not recorded which). CDR3s include the opening cysteine and the closing phenylalanine or tryptophan. The D gene is left open where the match is weak. Only some rows state a clone size, as once, few, many or a class for expanded clones.

v_call,j_call,d_call,clone_size,cdr3_nt,cdr3_aa
TRBV5-1,TRBJ2-5,NA,NA,TGCGCCAGCAGCCTACACAGTCAAGAGACCCAGTACTTC,CASSLHSQETQYF
TRBV6-2/TRBV6-3,TRBJ1-2,NA,few,TGTGCCAGCAAGGCGGATGGCTACACCTTC,CASKADGYTF
TRBV29-1,TRBJ2-1,TRBD2,NA,TGCAGCGCTTCCCGAACTAGCGGGAGTACGTACAATGAGCAGTTCTTC,CSASRTSGSTYNEQFF
TRBV20-1,TRBJ2-4,TRBD1,few,TGCAGTGCTTTAGGGACAGGGGAAGGAAACATTCAGTACTTC,CSALGTGEGNIQYF
TRBV2,TRBJ2-7,NA,many,TGTGCCAGCAGAGATCCCTACGAGCAGTACTTC,CASRDPYEQYF
TRBV7-9,TRBJ1-1,NA,many,TGTGCCAGCAGCCTCGCCCTCACTGAAGCTTTCTTT,CASSLALTEAFF
TRBV5-1,TRBJ1-2,NA,NA,TGCGCCAGCAGCTTGGAGTCGACAGTCTATGGCTACACCTTC,CASSLESTVYGYTF
TRBV27,TRBJ1-5,NA,many,TGTGCCAGCAGCTACACCCGCAATCAGCCCCAGCATTTT,CASSYTRNQPQHF
TRBV2,TRBJ1-2,TRBD1,NA,TGTGCCAGCAGCGCTGGGGACAGCCGCGGCTACACCTTC,CASSAGDSRGYTF
TRBV6-1,TRBJ1-6,NA,few,TGTGCCAGCAGTACAGGATATAATTCACCCCTCCACTTT,CASSTGYNSPLHF
TRBV27,TRBJ2-1,TRBD2,NA,TGTGCCAGCAGTACCGGGACTAGCGGGTACAATGAGCAGTTCTTC,CASSTGTSGYNEQFF
TRBV12-3/TRBV12-4,TRBJ1-5,NA,many,TGTGCCAGCAGAAAAACAGGGTCTAGCAATCAGCCCCAGCATTTT,CASRKTGSSNQPQHF
TRBV7-8,TRBJ2-1,NA,few,TGTGCCAGCAGGGCCGGGGAACTATACAATGAGCAGTTCTTC,CASRAGELYNEQFF
TRBV12-3/TRBV12-4,TRBJ1-1,NA,few,TGTGCCAGCAGTTTAGCTCGGGGGACTGAAGCTTTCTTT,CASSLARGTEAFF
TRBV7-9,TRBJ2-1,NA,many,TGTGCCAGCAGCCCGTATGGGAAGCAGTTCTTC,CASSPYGKQFF
TRBV12-3/TRBV12-4,TRBJ2-6,TRBD1,many,TGTGCCAGCAGTTTTGGACAGGGGACTGGGGCCAACGTCCTGACTTTC,CASSFGQGTGANVLTF
TRBV6-6,TRBJ2-2,NA,many,TGTGCCAGCATGGAACGCACGGCCGGGGAGCTGTTTTTT,CASMERTAGELFF
TRBV28,TRBJ2-1,NA,NA,TGTGCCAGCAGTTCTCCCTACAATGAGCAGTTCTTC,CASSSPYNEQFF
TRBV7-2,TRBJ2-3,TRBD1,many,TGTGCCAGCAGCTTACGGGGAGCGGGGACAGGGGGTATCACAGATACGCAGTATTTT,CASSLRGAGTGGITDTQYF
TRBV5-1,TRBJ2-7,NA,few,TGCGCCAGCAGCTTGGAAGCTGTGTGGCGGGAGCAGTACTTC,CASSLEAVWREQYF
TRBV30,TRBJ2-7,TRBD1,NA,TGTGCCGGCGGGACAGGGGGTTCGAGCTACGAGCAGTACTTC,CAGGTGGSSYEQYF
TRBV28,TRBJ2-1,NA,once,TGTGCCAGCAGTTTATCCACACCGGACTATCCCAATGAGCAGTTCTTC,CASSLSTPDYPNEQFF
TRBV29-1,TRBJ1-5,TRBD1,NA,TGCAGCGTTGGAGACAGGGAAGGTCAGCCCCAGCATTTT,CSVGDREGQPQHF